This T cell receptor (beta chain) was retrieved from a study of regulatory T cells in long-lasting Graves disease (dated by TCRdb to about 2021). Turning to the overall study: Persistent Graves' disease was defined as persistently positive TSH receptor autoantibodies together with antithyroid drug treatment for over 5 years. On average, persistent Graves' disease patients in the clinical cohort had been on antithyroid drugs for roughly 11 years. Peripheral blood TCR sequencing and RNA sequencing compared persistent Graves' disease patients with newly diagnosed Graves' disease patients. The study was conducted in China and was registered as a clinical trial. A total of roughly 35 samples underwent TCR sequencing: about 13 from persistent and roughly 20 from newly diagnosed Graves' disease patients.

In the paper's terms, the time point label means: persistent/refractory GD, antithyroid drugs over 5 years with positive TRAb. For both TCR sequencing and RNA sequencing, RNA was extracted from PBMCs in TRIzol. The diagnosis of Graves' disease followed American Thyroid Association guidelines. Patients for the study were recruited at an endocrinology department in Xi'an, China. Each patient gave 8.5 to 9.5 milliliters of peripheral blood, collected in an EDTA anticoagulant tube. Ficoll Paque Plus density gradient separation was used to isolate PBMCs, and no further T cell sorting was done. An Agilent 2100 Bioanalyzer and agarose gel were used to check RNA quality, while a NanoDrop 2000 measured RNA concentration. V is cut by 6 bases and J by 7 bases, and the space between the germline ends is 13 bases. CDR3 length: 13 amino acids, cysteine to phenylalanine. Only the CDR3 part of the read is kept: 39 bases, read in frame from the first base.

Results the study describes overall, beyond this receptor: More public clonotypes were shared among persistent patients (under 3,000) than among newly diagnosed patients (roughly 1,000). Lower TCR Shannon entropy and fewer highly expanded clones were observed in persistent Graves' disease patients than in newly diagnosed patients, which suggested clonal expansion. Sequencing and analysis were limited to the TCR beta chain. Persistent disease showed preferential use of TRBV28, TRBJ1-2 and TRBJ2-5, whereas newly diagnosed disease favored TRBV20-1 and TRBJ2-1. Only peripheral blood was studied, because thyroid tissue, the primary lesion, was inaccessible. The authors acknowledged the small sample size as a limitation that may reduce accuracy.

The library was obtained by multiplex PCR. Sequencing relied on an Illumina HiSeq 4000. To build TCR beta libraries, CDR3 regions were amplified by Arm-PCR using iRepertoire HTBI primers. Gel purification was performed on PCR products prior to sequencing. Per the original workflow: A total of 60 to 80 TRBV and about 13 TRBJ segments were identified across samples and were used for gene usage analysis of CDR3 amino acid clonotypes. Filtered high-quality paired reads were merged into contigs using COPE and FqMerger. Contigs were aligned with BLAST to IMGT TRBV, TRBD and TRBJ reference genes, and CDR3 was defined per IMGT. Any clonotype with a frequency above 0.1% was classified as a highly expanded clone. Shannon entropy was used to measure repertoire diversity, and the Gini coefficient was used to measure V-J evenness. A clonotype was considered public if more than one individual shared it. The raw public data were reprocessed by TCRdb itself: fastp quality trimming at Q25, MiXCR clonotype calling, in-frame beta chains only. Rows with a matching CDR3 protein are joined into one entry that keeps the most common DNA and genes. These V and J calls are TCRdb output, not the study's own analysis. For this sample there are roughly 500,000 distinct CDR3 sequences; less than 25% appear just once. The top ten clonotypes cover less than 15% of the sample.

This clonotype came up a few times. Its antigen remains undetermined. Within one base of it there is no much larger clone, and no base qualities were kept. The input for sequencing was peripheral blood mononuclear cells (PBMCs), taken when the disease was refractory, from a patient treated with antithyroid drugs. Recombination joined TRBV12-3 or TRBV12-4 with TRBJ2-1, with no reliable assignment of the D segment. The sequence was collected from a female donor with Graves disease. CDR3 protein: CASSPSIFNEQFF. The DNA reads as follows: TGTGCCAGCAGCCCATCAATATTTAATGAGCAGTTCTTC.